Listed below are T cell receptor beta chains from one sample, sequenced in a study of blood T cell repertoires in COVID-19. Method: immunoSEQ multiplex PCR; TCRdb's copy keeps in-frame clones and lacks some. The data contain around 86,000 clones, more than 75% of them singletons. The sequencing input was peripheral blood. The receptor source for this set is a human donor in a cohort sampled during active COVID-19. Each CDR3 is given with its conserved first and last residue. The order of the fields is J gene, V gene, clone size, D gene, CDR3 DNA, CDR3 protein. A D gene is named only where the DNA matches it firmly. The size entry is marked missing in some rows and otherwise reads once, few, many or a size class.

j_call: TRBJ2-5; v_call: TRBV10-2; clone_size: NA; d_call: NA; cdr3_nt: TGCGCCAGCAGTGACAGGTTCCAAGAGACCCAGTACTTC; cdr3_aa: CASSDRFQETQYF
j_call: TRBJ1-1; v_call: TRBV7-6; clone_size: NA; d_call: NA; cdr3_nt: TGTGCCAGCAGTTTGGACACAGGGAACACTGAAGCTTTCTTT; cdr3_aa: CASSLDTGNTEAFF
j_call: TRBJ2-3; v_call: TRBV19; clone_size: NA; d_call: TRBD2; cdr3_nt: TGTGCCAGTAGTATAACTAGCGGAGGAGGAACAGATACGCAGTATTTT; cdr3_aa: CASSITSGGGTDTQYF
j_call: TRBJ2-3; v_call: TRBV18; clone_size: NA; d_call: TRBD2; cdr3_nt: TGTGCCACCAGGGAGGGCGGGGGCACAGATACGCAGTATTTT; cdr3_aa: CATREGGGTDTQYF
j_call: TRBJ2-1; v_call: TRBV3-1/TRBV3-2; clone_size: NA; d_call: TRBD1; cdr3_nt: TGTGCCAGCAGCCAAGGGGACAGGGGGAGCTACAATGAGCAGTTCTTC; cdr3_aa: CASSQGDRGSYNEQFF
j_call: TRBJ1-2; v_call: TRBV2; clone_size: NA; d_call: NA; cdr3_nt: TGTGCCAGCAGTGAAGTCCCGGACAAAACTTATGGCTACACCTTC; cdr3_aa: CASSEVPDKTYGYTF
j_call: TRBJ2-2; v_call: TRBV21-1; clone_size: NA; d_call: NA; cdr3_nt: TGTGCCAGCACTCTCAGGGGGACAGGGGGTCCCGGGGAGCTGTTTTTT; cdr3_aa: CASTLRGTGGPGELFF
j_call: TRBJ1-1; v_call: TRBV13; clone_size: NA; d_call: TRBD1; cdr3_nt: TGTGCCAGCAGCTTAGGCTGGGACAGGGGGTTCACTGAAGCTTTCTTT; cdr3_aa: CASSLGWDRGFTEAFF
j_call: TRBJ1-5; v_call: TRBV10-3; clone_size: NA; d_call: NA; cdr3_nt: TGTGCCAGCGACGAGACGGGACAAGTAAATCAGCCCCAGCATTTT; cdr3_aa: CASDETGQVNQPQHF
j_call: TRBJ2-6; v_call: TRBV5-5; clone_size: few; d_call: NA; cdr3_nt: TGTGCCAGCAGCTTTAGAACGCCCTCTGGGGCCAACGTCCTGACTTTC; cdr3_aa: CASSFRTPSGANVLTF